Shown below are 29 T cell receptor beta chains from a single sample sequenced in a study of graft-versus-host responses after intestinal transplantation. No antigen has been identified for these receptors. Sequencing used immunoSEQ multiplex PCR; TCRdb keeps in-frame clones, though not all of them. The table lists 80,000 to 90,000 clones, around 90% of them singletons. Source: unstimulated CD4+ T cells sorted from spleen or lymph node cells, taken before intestinal transplant. All receptors come from a human donor who received an intestinal transplant.

This chain links TRBV27 with TRBJ1-5, with 8 bases that match TRBD1. V trimming: 0 bases; J trimming: 1 base; junction bases outside the gene matches: 5. The CDR3 runs to 17 residues. Germline CDR1 and CDR2: MNHEY and SMNVEV (reference sequence). The CDR3 loop is CASSLSRTGKSNQPQHF. CDR3 DNA: TGTGCCAGCAGTTTATCGAGGACAGGGAAAAGCAATCAGCCCCAGCATTTT.

V is TRBV29-1 and J is TRBJ1-1, with 7 bases lining up with TRBD1. In germline, CDR1 is SQVTM, CDR2 ANQGSEA. V lost 6 bases and J lost 4; bases outside the gene matches: 8. CDR3 length: 13 residues. The CDR3 DNA reads TGCAGCGTAGATCTCGGACAGGCCACTGAAGCTTTCTTT. Amino acids: CSVDLGQATEAFF.

This clone was observed once. The CDR3, as DNA: TGTGCCAGCAGCTCCATGACAGGAGCTACTAGCACAGATACGCAGTATTTT. Translating gives CASSSMTGATSTDTQYF. V usage is TRBV5-4 and J usage is TRBJ2-3, with a weak D call TRBD1 (6 bases). Germline V gene sequence: CDR1 SGHNT, CDR2 YYREEE (reference sequence). The length of the CDR3 is 17 residues. V gave up 3 bases and J gave up 0 bases, with 17 bases separating them.

Comments on this clone: A read error may account for a junction end that differs from germline. The chain links TRBV27 to TRBJ2-1, with a possible D match to TRBD2 (6 bases). The CDR3 is 14 amino acids. Germline V gene sequence: CDR1 MNHEY, CDR2 SMNVEV (reference sequence). The CDR3 DNA reads as TGTGCCAGCAGTTTATCCGCGGGATACAGTGAGCAGTTCTTC. Amino acid sequence: CASSLSAGYSEQFF.

V and J are TRBV5-4 and TRBJ2-6, with D unresolved. This CDR3 is 18 amino acids long. The germline V gene has CDR1 SGHNT and CDR2 YYREEE (reference sequence). V lost 7 bases to trimming and J lost 5 bases, with 25 bases between them. The DNA for the CDR3 is TGTGCCAGCGCCCTCTTCGTTACCAGACAAAGTCGGGCCAACGTCCTGACTTTC. Translated: CASALFVTRQSRANVLTF.

V gene TRBV11-2 combines with J gene TRBJ1-1; D remains unclear. The V gene lost 1 base and the J gene lost 0 bases, with 9 bases spanning the gap. The CDR3 totals 15 residues. Germline V gene sequence: CDR1 SGHAT, CDR2 FQNNGV. The CDR3 spells CASSLGTGMNTEAFF. In DNA, the CDR3 is TGTGCCAGCAGCTTAGGAACGGGTATGAACACTGAAGCTTTCTTT. Using reference TRBV11-2 and TRBJ1-1 for the parts outside the CDR3, the full variable domain is EAGVAQSPRYKIIEKRQSVAFWCNPISGHATLYWYQQILGQGPKLLIQFQNNGVVDDSQLPKDRFSAERLKGVDSTLKIQPAKLEDSAVYLCASSLGTGMNTEAFFGQGTRLTVV.

This clone was picked up a small number of times. The chain joins TRBV7-9 to TRBJ1-4, with a tentative D call TRBD1 (6 bases). Germline CDR1 is SEHNR and CDR2 is FQNEAQ (reference sequence). V was clipped by 2 bases and J by 8 bases, with 18 bases between them. The CDR3 length is 16 residues. CDR3 loop: CASSLRAGHSREKLFF. Written as DNA, the CDR3 is TGTGCCAGCAGCTTAAGGGCGGGACATTCTCGAGAAAAACTGTTTTTT.

The rearrangement links TRBV27 to TRBJ2-7; 10 positions match TRBD2. V was clipped by 7 bases and J by 5 bases; unmatched bases: 5. CDR3 size: 13 residues. Germline CDR1 reads MNHEY; CDR2 reads SMNVEV (reference sequence). CDR3 nucleotides: TGTGCCAGCAAACTAGCGGGAAGAGACGAGCAGTACTTC. This gives the protein CASKLAGRDEQYF.

This chain joins TRBV10-2 and TRBJ1-2; possible D gene TRBD1, 6 bases. Trimming took off 3 bases at V and 5 bases at J, with 16 bases between the two ends. There are 15 residues in the CDR3. Germline lookup yields CDR1 WSHSY and CDR2 SAAADI. This chain's CDR3 is CASSERTASWYGYTF. Here the CDR3 DNA reads TGCGCCAGCAGTGAAAGGACAGCGTCATGGTATGGCTACACCTTC.

This chain joins TRBV27 and TRBJ1-4, with TRBD1 identical over 7 bases. The CDR3 consists of 15 residues. V lost 7 bases, J lost 3 bases, and 8 bases stayed unmatched. Per germline, CDR1 MNHEY and CDR2 SMNVEV (reference sequence). CDR3 in DNA: TGTGCCAGCAAACGATCCGACAGGGCTAATGAAAAACTGTTTTTT. This translates into CASKRSDRANEKLFF.

The rearrangement joins TRBV27 to TRBJ2-5; 14 nucleotides align to TRBD2. J lost 6 bases, V lost 6 bases, and 9 bases had no gene match. The CDR3 covers 16 residues. Germline lookup yields CDR1 MNHEY and CDR2 SMNVEV (reference sequence). DNA for the CDR3: TGTGCCAGCAGCAGGGCCGGGACTAGCGGGAGCAAGACCCAGTACTTC. This translates into CASSRAGTSGSKTQYF.

The chain has TRBV10-2 and TRBJ2-1; 9 positions match TRBD2. The CDR3 contains 15 residues. V lost 6 bases, J lost 5 bases, and 8 bases stayed unmatched. Germline values: CDR1 WSHSY, CDR2 SAAADI. The CDR3 bases are TGCGCCAGCAGGGCGCGGGAGGGGGCACACAATGAGCAGTTCTTC. Its protein product is CASRAREGAHNEQFF.

V and J are TRBV4-2 and TRBJ2-1; 13 nucleotides align to TRBD2. Germline trimming cut 4 bases from V and 1 base from J; bases unmatched to any gene: 1. CDR1 LGHNA and CDR2 YNFKEQ come from the germline V gene. This CDR3 has 16 amino acids. The CDR3 loop reads CASSRLAGGSYNEQFF. The CDR3 bases are TGTGCCAGCAGCCGACTAGCGGGAGGATCCTACAATGAGCAGTTCTTC.

The rearrangement uses TRBV18 and TRBJ2-3; perhaps TRBD2 as D (6 bases). This CDR3 comprises 15 residues. Germline lookup yields CDR1 KGHSH and CDR2 LQKENI. V lost 2 bases and J 0 bases, leaving 9 bases between the germline ends. CDR3 nucleotides: TGTGCCAGCTCACCAAGAGGGACTAGCACAGATACGCAGTATTTT. Protein sequence: CASSPRGTSTDTQYF. Filled out from reference TRBV18 and TRBJ2-3, the complete variable domain reads NAGVMQNPRHLVRRRGQEARLRCSPMKGHSHVYWYRQLPEEGLKFMVYLQKENIIDESGMPKERFSAEFPKEGPSILRIQQVVRGDSAAYFCASSPRGTSTDTQYFGPGTRLTVL.

V gene TRBV28 combines with J gene TRBJ1-5; D gene uncertain. CDR1 is MDHEN, CDR2 SYDVKM, per germline. The CDR3 spans 12 residues. Trimming stripped 4 bases from V and 3 bases from J, with 4 bases between. The CDR3 spells CASSSDNQPQHF. DNA for the CDR3: TGTGCCAGCAGTTCGGACAATCAGCCCCAGCATTTT.

V is TRBV29-1 and J is TRBJ2-3; no definite D call. Germline V CDR1 and CDR2: SQVTM, ANQGSEA. The CDR3 spans 14 residues. Deletions cut 5 bases from V and 0 bases from J, with 12 bases between. CDR3 region: CSVLVRWSTDTQYF. The CDR3, as DNA: TGCAGCGTTTTAGTGCGGTGGAGCACAGATACGCAGTATTTT.

The genes are TRBV11-2 and TRBJ2-5; no clear D gene. V was cut by 2 bases and J by 5 bases, with 15 bases left in between. The CDR3 is 15 amino acids. The germline gives CDR1 SGHAT, CDR2 FQNNGV. The CDR3 nucleotides are TGTGCCAGCAGCTTATTAGGCGGTACCGGGGAGACCCAGTACTTC. Amino acid sequence: CASSLLGGTGETQYF.

The chain joins TRBV30 to TRBJ2-1; D is possibly TRBD2 (5 bases). The CDR3 contains 13 residues. The germline CDR1 and CDR2 sequences are GTSNPN and SVGIG (reference sequence). The germline V and J ends were trimmed by 2 bases and 6 bases, with 11 bases remaining between them. The CDR3 here is CAWSPRLLNEQFF. In nucleotides, the CDR3 is TGTGCCTGGAGTCCTCGACTACTCAATGAGCAGTTCTTC.

Here the CDR3 reads CTSSQGRYGYTF. The CDR3 DNA follows: TGCACCAGCAGCCAAGGACGCTATGGCTACACCTTC. The rearrangement joins TRBV1 to TRBJ1-2. TRBV1 has pseudogene status. This CDR3 is 12 amino acids long.

CDR3 in DNA: TGTGCTAGTGGTTTGAGGGACGGAGCCTACGAGCAGTACTTC. Translating gives CASGLRDGAYEQYF. The gene calls are TRBV12-5 and TRBJ2-7, with D perhaps TRBD1 or TRBD2 (5 bases each). The CDR3 has 14 amino acids. Deletions cut 2 bases from V and 2 bases from J, with 10 bases between. In germline, CDR1 is LGHNT, CDR2 FRNRAP.

The chain has TRBV7-3 and TRBJ1-1; no clear D. Trimming shortened V by 1 base and J by 7 bases, and 10 bases separated the two germline ends. The CDR3 loop spans 13 amino acids. Germline V gene data show CDR1 as SGHTA and CDR2 as FQGTGA. CDR3 bases: TGTGCCAGCAGCTTAATCCGCGGAGGTGAAGCTTTCTTT. Translating it yields CASSLIRGGEAFF.

The chain recombines TRBV23-1 with TRBJ1-2, with a possible D match to TRBD1 (6 bases). TRBV23-1 has ORF status, its function being uncertain. The CDR3 loop spans 12 amino acids. Trimming removed 7 bases at V and 8 bases at J, with 14 bases between. As DNA, the CDR3 is TGCGCCAGCACTAGGGGGTTGGGGGGCTACACCTTC. As protein: CASTRGLGGYTF.

This chain joins TRBV7-3 and TRBJ1-1; D gene uncertain. Germline V gene sequence: CDR1 SGHTA, CDR2 FQGTGA. This CDR3 has 13 amino acids. Trimming removed 4 bases at V and 1 base at J, with 7 bases between. In DNA form, the CDR3 reads TGTGCCAGCAGCTCCGCCAGGAACACTGAAGCTTTCTTT. This translates into CASSSARNTEAFF.

V is TRBV5-1 and J is TRBJ2-1; TRBD2 aligns across 11 bases. This CDR3 spans 15 amino acids. V shed 4 bases, J shed 6 bases, and the junction held 6 bases outside the gene matches. From germline, CDR1 is SGHRS and CDR2 YFSETQ. The chain's CDR3 is CASSQTSGMANEQFF. The DNA of the CDR3 is TGCGCCAGCAGCCAGACTAGCGGGATGGCCAATGAGCAGTTCTTC.

This clone was detected once. The chain is built from TRBV10-3 and TRBJ2-3; 12 bases map to TRBD1. The CDR3 has 15 residues. J lost 1 base, V lost 7 bases, and 3 bases had no gene match. Germline V gene sequence: CDR1 ENHRY, CDR2 SYGVKD. CDR3 region: CAITGTGGGTDTQYF. The CDR3 DNA reads as TGTGCCATCACCGGGACAGGGGGCGGCACAGATACGCAGTATTTT.

The chain links TRBV4-1 to TRBJ2-6; D call uncertain. CDR1 and CDR2 from the germline V gene are MGHRA and YSYEKL. The CDR3 sequence is 18 residues long. V lost 1 base, J lost 0 bases, and 13 bases lay in between. CDR3 nucleotides: TGCGCCAGCAGCCAAGTTGGTACGGCTCGCTCTGGGGCCAACGTCCTGACTTTC. It encodes CASSQVGTARSGANVLTF.

This sequence joins TRBV29-1 and TRBJ1-1, with 8 bases that match TRBD1. This CDR3 contains 14 residues. CDR1 is SQVTM, CDR2 ANQGSEA, per germline. V was clipped by 2 bases and J by 1 base; unmatched bases: 3. The CDR3 nucleotides read TGCAGCGTTGAAAAGCAGGGGGCGAACACTGAAGCTTTCTTT. It is translated as CSVEKQGANTEAFF. The complete variable domain, with remaining parts taken from reference TRBV29-1 and TRBJ1-1, reads SAVISQKPSRDICQRGTSLTIQCQVDSQVTMMFWYRQQPGQSLTLIATANQGSEATYESGFVIDKFPISRPNLTFSTLTVSNMSPEDSSIYLCSVEKQGANTEAFFGQGTRLTVV.

This sequence joins TRBV18 and TRBJ2-1; 12 nucleotides agree with TRBD1. The V segment lost 3 bases and the J segment 12 bases; nucleotides outside the gene matches: 6. The CDR3 runs 14 residues. CDR1 is KGHSH and CDR2 is LQKENI in the germline V gene. The CDR3 DNA is TGTGCCAGCTCACCGGGACAGGGGGCTTTTTCGCAGTTCTTC. Translating it yields CASSPGQGAFSQFF.

This chain links TRBV5-1 with TRBJ1-5, with 9 bases matching TRBD1. Unmatched junction bases numbered 4, after V lost 2 bases and J lost 4 bases. CDR1 is SGHRS, CDR2 YFSETQ, per germline. This CDR3 spans 15 amino acids. DNA for the CDR3: TGCGCCAGCAGCTTAGGGACAGGGCCTAATCAGCCCCAGCATTTT. It translates to CASSLGTGPNQPQHF.